Listed here are 16 T cell receptor beta chains from one sample, sequenced in a study of graft-versus-host responses after intestinal transplantation. The table came from immunoSEQ multiplex PCR; TCRdb's copy has only in-frame clones and leaves some out. The data show more than 95,000 clones, approximately 94% seen once. Their target antigens are unknown. The sample was unstimulated CD8+ T cells sorted from spleen or lymph node cells, taken before intestinal transplant. The receptor set was obtained from a human donor who received an intestinal transplant.

V usage is TRBV5-6 and J usage is TRBJ1-2, with unresolved D. The CDR3 length is 11 residues. In germline, CDR1 is SGHDT, CDR2 YYEEEE. V lost 2 bases and J lost 4, with 3 bases in between. CDR3 residues: CASSFLYGYTF. For the CDR3, the DNA is TGTGCCAGCAGCTTTCTCTATGGCTACACCTTC.

The V gene is TRBV30, the J gene TRBJ2-1, with D possibly matching TRBD1 (6 bases). Germline CDR1 and CDR2: GTSNPN and SVGIG (reference sequence). The CDR3 is 13 residues long. The ends were cut back, 5 bases at V and 0 bases at J, with 8 bases in the middle. The CDR3 loop reads CAWDRSSYNEQFF. The CDR3 coding sequence is TGTGCCTGGGACAGGAGCTCCTACAATGAGCAGTTCTTC. Using reference TRBV30 and TRBJ2-1 for the parts outside the CDR3, the full variable domain is SQTIHQWPATLVQPVGSPLSLECTVEGTSNPNLYWYRQAAGRGLQLLFYSVGIGQISSEVPQNLSASRPQDRQFILSSKKLLLSDSGFYLCAWDRSSYNEQFFGPGTRLTVL.

This rearrangement joins TRBV4-1 to TRBJ2-5, with 8 bases lining up with TRBD2. CDR3 length: 15 residues. Germline values: CDR1 MGHRA, CDR2 YSYEKL. J gave up 4 bases and V 2 bases, and 6 bases lay outside the gene matches. This CDR3 is CASSQSGGHAETQYF. The CDR3 region has the DNA TGCGCCAGCAGCCAAAGCGGGGGACACGCAGAGACCCAGTACTTC.

The CDR3 DNA reads as TGTGCCAGCAGTTACTCGCAGAACTATGGCTACACCTTC. As protein: CASSYSQNYGYTF. This rearrangement joins TRBV6-5 to TRBJ1-2; D is undetermined. The CDR3 runs 13 residues. Trimming took off 0 bases at V and 2 bases at J, with 4 bases between the two ends. Germline V gene sequence: CDR1 MNHEY, CDR2 SVGAGI.

This chain uses TRBV6-1 with TRBJ1-2; 7 bases match TRBD1. V shed 2 bases and J 4 bases; nucleotides not matched to a gene: 7. Per the germline V gene, CDR1 is MNHNS and CDR2 is SASEGT. The CDR3 spans 15 residues. This CDR3 is CASSETGQLFYGYTF. The CDR3 coding sequence is TGTGCCAGCAGTGAAACGGGACAGCTTTTCTATGGCTACACCTTC.

V gene TRBV4-1 combines with J gene TRBJ1-5; D unresolved. CDR1 MGHRA and CDR2 YSYEKL come from the germline V gene. This CDR3 is 15 amino acids long. V dropped 1 base and J dropped 4 bases, with 11 bases sitting between them. CDR3 sequence reads: CASSQVWGWNQPQHF. CDR3 nucleotide sequence: TGCGCCAGCAGCCAAGTATGGGGTTGGAATCAGCCCCAGCATTTT.

The chain links TRBV2 to TRBJ2-1, with TRBD1 matching over 7 bases. The CDR3 has 15 residues. Germline V gene data show CDR1 as SNHLY and CDR2 as FYNNEI. V lost 3 bases and J lost 3; bases outside the gene matches: 5. The CDR3 DNA reads as TGTGCCAGCAGTGATGGGACAGAGTACTACAATGAGCAGTTCTTC. It encodes CASSDGTEYYNEQFF.

The V call is TRBV11-3, the J call TRBJ1-1; a weak D match, TRBD1 (5 bases). The length of the CDR3 is 15 residues. From germline, CDR1 is SGHNT and CDR2 YENEEA. Trimming left V 7 bases short and J 3 bases short, with 18 bases between. CDR3 loop: CASTWRSRGHTEAFF. CDR3 bases: TGTGCCAGCACCTGGCGTAGTAGGGGTCACACTGAAGCTTTCTTT. Looking up the rest from reference TRBV11-3 and TRBJ1-1 gives the full variable domain: EAGVVQSPRYKIIEKKQPVAFWCNPISGHNTLYWYLQNLGQGPELLIRYENEEAVDDSQLPKDRFSAERLKGVDSTLKIQPAELGDSAVYLCASTWRSRGHTEAFFGQGTRLTVV.

This clone was seen once. The chain joins TRBV5-6 to TRBJ2-1, with 9 bases lining up with TRBD1. Germline V gene sequence: CDR1 SGHDT, CDR2 YYEEEE. The CDR3 sequence is 15 residues long. J gave up 4 bases and V 3 bases, and 5 bases lay outside the gene matches. The CDR3 reads CASSYPGTGYNEQFF. CDR3 DNA: TGTGCCAGCAGCTATCCCGGGACAGGGTACAATGAGCAGTTCTTC.

The chain is built from TRBV19 and TRBJ1-6; a possible D gene is TRBD1 (5 bases). Per the germline V gene, CDR1 is LNHDA and CDR2 is SQIVND (reference sequence). V lost 4 bases and J 9 bases, leaving 13 bases between the germline ends. The CDR3 has 14 amino acids. The CDR3 sequence: CASSTHQGSSPLHF. CDR3 sequence (DNA): TGTGCCAGTAGTACGCATCAGGGCAGTTCACCCCTCCACTTT.

Only a few counts were recorded for this clone. The rearrangement uses TRBV21-1 and TRBJ1-2; the table names TRBD1, a call not compared with the DNA. TRBV21-1 is a known pseudogene. This CDR3 contains 13 residues. CDR3 nucleotide sequence: TGTGCCAGCAGCCGGGACAGCGGGTATGGCTACACCTTC. Amino acid sequence: CASSRDSGYGYTF.

The J gene is TRBJ2-1, the V gene TRBV20-1; D uncertain. Germline loops: CDR1 DFQATT, CDR2 SNEGSKA (reference sequence). The V gene lost 0 bases and the J gene lost 8 bases, with 5 bases spanning the gap. This CDR3 has 11 amino acids. The CDR3 protein is CSARDAHEQFF. The CDR3, as DNA: TGCAGTGCTAGAGATGCCCATGAGCAGTTCTTC.

J is TRBJ1-1 and V is TRBV15; possible D gene TRBD1, 5 bases. Trimming stripped 2 bases from V and 1 base from J, with 8 bases between. CDR1 LNHNV and CDR2 YYDKDF come from the germline V gene (reference sequence). CDR3 size: 14 residues. For the CDR3, the DNA is TGTGCCACCAGCAGAACTGGGGGGAACACTGAAGCTTTCTTT. It codes for CATSRTGGNTEAFF.

The rearrangement uses TRBV7-6 and TRBJ1-1; weak D call: TRBD1 (6 bases). Germline V gene lookup returns CDR1 SGHVS and CDR2 FNYEAQ. V was pared by 0 bases and J by 0 bases, with 8 bases between. The CDR3 has 15 residues. The CDR3 DNA reads TGTGCCAGCAGCTTAGCGGACAGTATGAACACTGAAGCTTTCTTT. Protein product: CASSLADSMNTEAFF.

V usage is TRBV7-6 and J usage is TRBJ2-7; 8 bases line up with TRBD1. In germline, CDR1 is SGHVS, CDR2 FNYEAQ. Unmatched junction bases numbered 10, after V lost 2 bases and J lost 7 bases. The CDR3 has 15 amino acids. The chain's CDR3 is CASSLRSQGASEQYF. CDR3 coding DNA: TGTGCCAGCAGCTTAAGGTCCCAGGGGGCGAGTGAGCAGTACTTC. The full variable domain, in which reference TRBV7-6 and TRBJ2-7 provide the parts outside the CDR3, is GAGVSQSPRYKVTKRGQDVALRCDPISGHVSLYWYRQALGQGPEFLTYFNYEAQQDKSGLPNDRFSAERPEGSISTLTIQRTEQRDSAMYRCASSLRSQGASEQYFGPGTRLTVT.

The rearrangement joins TRBV9 to TRBJ2-3; D is uncertain. CDR3 size: 14 residues. CDR1 is SGDLS and CDR2 is YYNGEE in the germline V gene. V dropped 0 bases and J dropped 7 bases, with 12 bases sitting between them. CDR3 coding DNA: TGTGCCAGCAGCGTAGCTACACGGCAACATACGCAGTATTTT. Translation: CASSVATRQHTQYF. Full variable domain (rest looked up from reference TRBV9 and TRBJ2-3): DSGVTQTPKHLITATGQRVTLRCSPRSGDLSVYWYQQSLDQGLQFLIQYYNGEERAKGNILERFSAQQFPDLHSELNLSSLELGDSALYFCASSVATRQHTQYFGPGTRLTVL.